The present T cell receptor beta chain was sequenced within a study of blood T cell repertoires in COVID-19. The overall study: The United States, Italy and Spain provided the acute and convalescent COVID-19 samples. The analysed material was cDNA or gDNA that came from T cells, B-cell-depleted T cells, or PBMCs.

V lost 0 bases and J 0 bases, leaving 15 bases between the germline ends. The CDR3 runs to 18 residues. Germline V gives CDR1 SGHVS, CDR2 FQNEAQ. This clone was seen a few times. In the study's own analysis: Nucleated cell number was recorded as an estimate derived from reference gene primer amplification. Sequencing was performed with immunoSEQ multiplex PCR; in TCRdb, only in-frame clones are kept and a portion is missing. V and J calls and clone size are those listed in that table; D and trimming were worked out from the DNA. The table lists about 130,000 clones, 65% to 85% of them singletons, with under 2.5% in the top ten.

The rearrangement joins TRBV7-8 to TRBJ1-3, with D maybe TRBD1 (5 bases). The TCR originated in a man between 70 and 80 years old with acute or convalescent COVID-19. The sequencing sample was made of peripheral blood. In DNA, the CDR3 is TGTGCCAGCAGCTTAGCCGAGAGAACAGGCAGCTCTGGAAACACCATATATTTT. Translation: CASSLAERTGSSGNTIYF.